This entry features one T cell receptor beta chain sequence. The antigen is unknown. V was clipped by 5 bases and J by 3 bases; unmatched bases: 11. From germline, CDR1 is MDHEN and CDR2 SYDVKM. This CDR3 has 17 amino acids. Over chemoradiotherapy, repertoires were sampled more than once. The entry originates in a study of chemoradiotherapy in HPV16-positive cancers. Study-level results: During treatment, candidate HPV-specific clones and E7-related motifs expanded in tumor.

Profiling relied on immunoSEQ multiplex PCR, and the TCRdb table lists in-frame clones only, not all of them. The data hold about 12,000 clones, with roughly 70% observed a single time. The V and J genes are TRBV28 and TRBJ2-5; TRBD1 aligns across 11 bases. This specimen was acquired from a patient who underwent chemoradiotherapy. The source of this sequence is a human donor with HPV-associated anogenital cancer. CDR3 sequence reads: CASSPSAGTGGKETQYF. In nucleotides, the CDR3 is TGTGCCAGCAGTCCCTCTGCGGGGACAGGGGGGAAAGAGACCCAGTACTTC.